These 28 T cell receptor beta chains were sequenced from one sample in a study of blood T cell repertoires in COVID-19. The method was immunoSEQ multiplex PCR; TCRdb's version includes in-frame clones alone and lacks a portion of them. Here the sample spans approximately 170,000 clones, around 85% being singletons. The sequenced sample was peripheral blood. Receptors originate from a man aged 55 to 70 who had recovered from COVID-19.

The J gene is TRBJ1-2, the V gene TRBV5-6; 7 nucleotides align to TRBD1. Germline V gives CDR1 SGHDT, CDR2 YYEEEE. The CDR3 spans 16 residues. V lost 4 bases, J lost 0 bases, and 9 bases stayed unmatched. The CDR3: CASSLRQGQTNYGYTF. DNA for the CDR3: TGTGCCAGCAGCCTTCGACAGGGCCAAACTAACTATGGCTACACCTTC.

The gene calls are TRBV14 and TRBJ1-2; D possibly corresponds to TRBD1 (6 bases). The CDR3 totals 16 residues. CDR1 is SGHDN and CDR2 is FVKESK in the germline V gene. V lost 3 bases and J lost 2, with 16 bases in between. The CDR3 here is CASSQKTGTKNYGYTF. CDR3 in DNA: TGTGCCAGCAGCCAGAAAACCGGGACAAAAAACTATGGCTACACCTTC.

This sequence joins TRBV11-3 and TRBJ2-1; TRBD2 aligns across 8 bases. J lost 3 bases, V lost 5 bases, and 3 bases had no gene match. This CDR3 region has 14 residues. CDR1 is SGHNT and CDR2 is YENEEA in the germline V gene. CDR3 protein: CASSPGTSYNEQFF. The CDR3, as DNA: TGTGCCAGCAGCCCCGGGACTAGCTACAATGAGCAGTTCTTC.

V is TRBV6-5 and J is TRBJ1-5; no clear D gene. The V gene's germline CDR1 is MNHEY and CDR2 SVGAGI. CDR3 length: 15 amino acids. The germline V and J ends were trimmed by 4 bases and 2 bases, with 12 bases remaining between them. DNA for the CDR3: TGTGCCAGCAGTTTTGGGAGGTCCGGCAATCAGCCCCAGCATTTT. Protein sequence: CASSFGRSGNQPQHF.

The chain joins TRBV2 to TRBJ2-1; a possible D gene is TRBD2 (6 bases). This CDR3 has 14 residues. V lost 3 bases to trimming and J lost 8 bases, with 14 bases between them. Looked up from germline, CDR1 is SNHLY and CDR2 is FYNNEI. The CDR3 region has the DNA TGTGCCAGCAGTGAGTACCAGTGGGAGGATGAGCAGTTCTTC. This encodes CASSEYQWEDEQFF.

The chain couples TRBV2 to TRBJ1-1, with 7 bases aligning to TRBD1. Germline CDR1 reads SNHLY; CDR2 reads FYNNEI. The CDR3 consists of 13 residues. The V and J ends lost 5 bases and 7 bases, in that order; junction bases with no gene match: 7. The CDR3 reads CASSPGTVFEAFF. In DNA form, the CDR3 reads TGTGCCAGCAGTCCCGGGACAGTGTTTGAAGCTTTCTTT. Variable domain in full (rest from reference TRBV2 and TRBJ1-1): EPEVTQTPSHQVTQMGQEVILRCVPISNHLYFYWYRQILGQKVEFLVSFYNNEISEKSEIFDDQFSVERPDGSNFTLKIRSTKLEDSAMYFCASSPGTVFEAFFGQGTRLTVV.

The chain recombines TRBV29-1 with TRBJ2-7, with D possibly TRBD2 on 5 matching bases. The CDR3 loop spans 11 amino acids. Germline CDR1 SQVTM, CDR2 ANQGSEA. Trimming removed 4 bases at V and 3 bases at J, with 7 bases between. The CDR3 loop is CSVVSGYEQYF. In DNA, the CDR3 is TGCAGCGTTGTCAGCGGCTACGAGCAGTACTTC.

CDR3 DNA sequence: TGTGCCAGCAGTGAGGGGGACACCTACTACGAGCAGTACTTC. Residues: CASSEGDTYYEQYF. The chain joins TRBV2 to TRBJ2-7; perhaps TRBD1 as D (6 bases). Germline V gene data show CDR1 as SNHLY and CDR2 as FYNNEI. V lost 3 bases, J lost 3 bases, and 12 bases lay in between. This CDR3 comprises 14 residues.

The rearrangement joins TRBV9 to TRBJ1-6; TRBD1 might be the D (5 bases). From germline, CDR1 is SGDLS and CDR2 YYNGEE. CDR3 size: 13 residues. Trimming took 1 base from V and 7 from J, leaving 6 bases between them. For the CDR3, the DNA is TGTGCCAGCAGCGTACCAGGGAATTCACCCCTCCACTTT. This encodes CASSVPGNSPLHF.

This rearrangement joins TRBV7-9 to TRBJ1-1, with 8 bases lining up with TRBD1. J was trimmed by 2 bases and V by 2 bases; bases with no gene match: 4. The CDR3 sequence is 15 residues long. Germline V gene sequence: CDR1 SEHNR, CDR2 FQNEAQ (reference sequence). The CDR3 DNA reads as TGTGCCAGCAGCTTAAACGGACAGGGAAACACTGAAGCTTTCTTT. Translation: CASSLNGQGNTEAFF.

The J gene is TRBJ2-1, the V gene TRBV5-4; 13 bases match TRBD2. Germline V gene sequence: CDR1 SGHNT, CDR2 YYREEE (reference sequence). CDR3 size: 17 residues. J gave up 6 bases and V 3 bases, and 9 bases lay outside the gene matches. CDR3 bases: TGTGCCAGCAGCTATGGACTAGCGGGGGCCCTTCGCAATGAGCAGTTCTTC. Translated: CASSYGLAGALRNEQFF.

This clone was found once. The chain links TRBV7-2 to TRBJ2-5; TRBD2 agrees at 8 bases. V shed 3 bases and J 4 bases; nucleotides not matched to a gene: 4. Germline CDR1 is SGHTA and CDR2 is FQGNSA. The CDR3 has 14 amino acids. CDR3 DNA sequence: TGTGCCAGCAGCTTCGCTAGCGGGCCAGAGACCCAGTACTTC. It translates to CASSFASGPETQYF. Full variable domain (outside the CDR3, taken from reference TRBV7-2 and TRBJ2-5): GAGVSQSPSNKVTEKGKDVELRCDPISGHTALYWYRQSLGQGLEFLIYFQGNSAPDKSGLPSDRFSAERTGGSVSTLTIQRTQQEDSAVYLCASSFASGPETQYFGPGTRLLVL.

The genes are TRBV2 and TRBJ2-7; 8 positions match TRBD2. This CDR3 contains 18 residues. Germline loops: CDR1 SNHLY, CDR2 FYNNEI. J was trimmed by 0 bases and V by 0 bases; bases with no gene match: 10. DNA of the CDR3: TGTGCCAGCAGTGAAGCGCGGAGTAGCGGGGTAAGCTCCTACGAGCAGTACTTC. Residues: CASSEARSSGVSSYEQYF. Looking up the rest from reference TRBV2 and TRBJ2-7 gives the full variable domain: EPEVTQTPSHQVTQMGQEVILRCVPISNHLYFYWYRQILGQKVEFLVSFYNNEISEKSEIFDDQFSVERPDGSNFTLKIRSTKLEDSAMYFCASSEARSSGVSSYEQYFGPGTRLTVT.

The count of this clone is one. V is TRBV12-3 or TRBV12-4 and J is TRBJ1-2; 7 bases agree with TRBD1. This CDR3 spans 12 amino acids. Germline trimming cut 4 bases from V and 7 bases from J; bases unmatched to any gene: 3. CDR3 bases: TGTGCCAGCAGTTCTGACAGGGCTGGCTACACCTTC. It translates to CASSSDRAGYTF.

The chain links TRBV3-1 (or the pseudogene TRBV3-2) to TRBJ2-7; 11 nucleotides agree with TRBD2. Germline V gene data show CDR1 as LGHDT and CDR2 as YNNKEL (reference sequence). With 3 bases clipped from V and 7 bases from J, the junction kept 11 bases outside the gene matches. This CDR3 has 16 residues. In DNA form, the CDR3 reads TGTGCCAGCAGCCACAATCTAGCGGGGGGCCGAGGGGAGCAGTACTTC. It specifies CASSHNLAGGRGEQYF.

The chain employs TRBV7-2 and TRBJ2-7; D is ambiguous. CDR1 SGHTA and CDR2 FQGNSA come from the germline V gene. V gave up 5 bases and J gave up 5 bases, with 7 bases separating them. CDR3 length equals 11 residues. The chain's CDR3 is CASSPSNEQYF. In DNA, the CDR3 is TGTGCCAGCAGCCCCAGTAACGAGCAGTACTTC.

The chain carries TRBV9 and TRBJ2-1, with D tentatively TRBD1 (6 bases). This CDR3 contains 16 residues. CDR1 is SGDLS, CDR2 YYNGEE, per germline. Trimming removed 0 bases at V and 7 bases at J, with 17 bases between. CDR3 loop: CASSVEGQQGWNEQFF. The CDR3 DNA sequence: TGTGCCAGCAGCGTAGAGGGCCAGCAGGGGTGGAATGAGCAGTTCTTC.

The J gene is TRBJ1-4, the V gene TRBV21-1; no DNA check was done on the table's D call, TRBD1. TRBV21-1 is an annotated pseudogene. This CDR3 is built from 16 residues. The CDR3 bases are TGTGCCAGCAGCACGCTTCAGGATGCGTTGAATGAAAAACTGTTTTTT. Encoded protein: CASSTLQDALNEKLFF.

The chain uses TRBV9 and TRBJ2-3; 14 nucleotides match TRBD2. From germline, CDR1 is SGDLS and CDR2 YYNGEE. Trimming took 3 bases from V and 0 from J; bases not matched to a gene: 15. The CDR3 loop spans 21 amino acids. Here the CDR3 reads CASSAHVRTSGGLVSTDTQYF. DNA for the CDR3: TGTGCCAGCAGCGCACACGTAAGGACTAGCGGGGGGTTGGTTAGCACAGATACGCAGTATTTT.

For this clone: Sequence at one end of the junction differs from germline and may be a read error. V and J are TRBV14 and TRBJ1-2; the D gene is possibly TRBD1 (5 bases). CDR1 is SGHDN, CDR2 FVKESK, per germline. This CDR3 region has 11 residues. Written as DNA, the CDR3 is TGTGCCAGCAGCCAAGGGCGCAGGGAAGTCTTC. This encodes CASSQGRREVF.

J is TRBJ2-7 and V is TRBV19; TRBD1 matches 7 bases. Losses at the gene ends were 5 bases for V and 1 base for J; bases not matched to a gene: 5. The CDR3 totals 14 residues. CDR1 is LNHDA and CDR2 is SQIVND in the germline V gene (reference sequence). The CDR3 DNA follows: TGTGCCAGTAGTCCCCAGGGACAGTCCTACGAGCAGTACTTC. This gives the protein CASSPQGQSYEQYF.

The chain couples TRBV4-2 to TRBJ1-1; D not resolved. The V gene lost 0 bases and the J gene lost 0 bases, with 8 bases spanning the gap. The V gene's germline CDR1 is LGHNA and CDR2 YNFKEQ. The CDR3 sequence is 15 residues long. Here the CDR3 DNA reads TGTGCCAGCAGCCAAGAACCAGTCATGAACACTGAAGCTTTCTTT. The encoded protein is CASSQEPVMNTEAFF.

J is TRBJ2-3 and V is TRBV6-5; 9 positions match TRBD1. This CDR3 region has 14 residues. The junction had 5 bases not matched to a gene; V was cut back by 6 bases and J by 4 bases. Germline V gene sequence: CDR1 MNHEY, CDR2 SVGAGI. CDR3 sequence: CASSLRQGADTQYF. CDR3 DNA sequence: TGTGCCAGCAGCCTCCGACAGGGGGCAGATACGCAGTATTTT.

The count of this clone is one. Other DNA sequences in the sample encode the same CDR3. This chain links TRBV7-2 with TRBJ1-2, with a possible D match to TRBD1 (6 bases). CDR3 length: 13 amino acids. CDR1 and CDR2 from the germline V gene are SGHTA and FQGNSA. The V and J ends lost 5 bases and 3 bases respectively, with 10 bases between them. CDR3 in amino acids: CASSLQGDYGYTF. CDR3 nucleotide sequence: TGTGCCAGCAGCCTACAGGGTGACTATGGCTACACCTTC. Full variable domain (remainder filled in from reference TRBV7-2 and TRBJ1-2): GAGVSQSPSNKVTEKGKDVELRCDPISGHTALYWYRQSLGQGLEFLIYFQGNSAPDKSGLPSDRFSAERTGGSVSTLTIQRTQQEDSAVYLCASSLQGDYGYTFGSGTRLTVV.

The chain is built from TRBV24-1 and TRBJ2-1; 9 bases agree with TRBD1. Germline V gene data show CDR1 as KGHDR and CDR2 as SFDVKD. V trimming: 4 bases; J trimming: 5 bases; junction bases outside the gene matches: 8. CDR3 length: 16 residues. This chain's CDR3 is CATSEPGQGKNNEQFF. The CDR3 DNA reads as TGTGCCACCAGTGAGCCGGGACAGGGAAAGAACAATGAGCAGTTCTTC.

The DNA for the CDR3 is TGTGCCAGCAGCATAGGTTGGACTAGGAATGAGCAGTTCTTC. Translating gives CASSIGWTRNEQFF. This sequence joins TRBV5-4 and TRBJ2-1; 7 bases align to TRBD2. After removal of 4 bases from V and 7 bases from J, the junction contained 8 bases not matched to a gene. This CDR3 region has 14 residues. Germline V lookup: CDR1 SGHNT, CDR2 YYREEE (reference sequence).

The chain joins TRBV7-9 to TRBJ2-7; weak D call: TRBD1 (5 bases). Germline lookup yields CDR1 SEHNR and CDR2 FQNEAQ (reference sequence). The V gene lost 5 bases and the J gene lost 5 bases, with 13 bases spanning the gap. The CDR3 extends over 13 amino acids. The CDR3 region has the DNA TGTGCCAGCAGCACCCAGGGATCCCACGAGCAGTACTTC. Translating it yields CASSTQGSHEQYF.

The chain combines TRBV3-1 (or the pseudogene TRBV3-2) with TRBJ2-2, with D unclear. Per the germline V gene, CDR1 is LGHDT and CDR2 is YNNKEL (reference sequence). The V end lost 3 bases, the J end lost 3 bases, and 23 bases lay between the germline ends. This CDR3 is 19 amino acids long. The CDR3 nucleotides are TGTGCCAGCAGCCATACTTACGGGTCGAAGAGATTGGACACCGGGGAGCTGTTTTTT. Residues: CASSHTYGSKRLDTGELFF.